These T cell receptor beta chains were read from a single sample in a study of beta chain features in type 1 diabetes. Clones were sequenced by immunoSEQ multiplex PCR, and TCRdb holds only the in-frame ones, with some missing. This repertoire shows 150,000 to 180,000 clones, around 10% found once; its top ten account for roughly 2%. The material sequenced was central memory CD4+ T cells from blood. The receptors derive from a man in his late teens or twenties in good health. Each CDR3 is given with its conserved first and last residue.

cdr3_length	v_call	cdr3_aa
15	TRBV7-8	CASSRQGVRDNEQFF
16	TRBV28	CASSFSLSVAKNIQYF
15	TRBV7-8	CASSGGLASTDTQYF
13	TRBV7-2	CASSSTSNNEQFF
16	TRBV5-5	CASSPPPGQGGDIQYF
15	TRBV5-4	CASSRDGSSYNEQFF
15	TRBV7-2	CASSFLGQGVETQYF
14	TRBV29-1	CSVGPRQGAYEQYF
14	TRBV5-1	CASSYRQGDTEAFF
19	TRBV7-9	CASRVKGLAEPGSYNEQFF
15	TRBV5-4	CASSPGLGAGIKQYF
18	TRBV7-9	CASSLRGRLAGEGDTQYF
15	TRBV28	CASSDRVGRPDTQYF
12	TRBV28	CASSLNAYGYTF
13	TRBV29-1	CSVERTGFNGYTF
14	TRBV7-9	CASRTETGLSPLHF
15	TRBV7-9	CASSFSRGSTDTQYF
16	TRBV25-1	CASSGPGVSTNYGYTF
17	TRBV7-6	CASSFSRDPGHQETQYF
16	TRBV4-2	CASSATGTGNNSPLHF
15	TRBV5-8	CASSLRGNLGETQYF
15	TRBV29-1	CSVDLGLAGQYEQYF
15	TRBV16	CASSQLGTAFYGYTF
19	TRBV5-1	CASSRGTSGGSSGANVLTF
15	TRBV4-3	CASSQGLASYNEQFF
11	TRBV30	CARAGQTEAFF
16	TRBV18	CASSRGLAGAAYEQYF
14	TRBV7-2	CASSLGGGANVLTF
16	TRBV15	CATSRDPSGGQETQYF
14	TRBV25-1	CASSEGASGEKLFF
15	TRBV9	CASSVTSGIRNEQFF
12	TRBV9	CASSVGAGALHF
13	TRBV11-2	CASSHRDTGELFF
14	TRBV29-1	CSVRGGSGRDTQYF
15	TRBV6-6	CASSSTQGEPYEQYF
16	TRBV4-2	CASSQDRAQGSYGYTF
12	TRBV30	CAGTGGHTEAFF
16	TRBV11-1	CASSWMPGQGAGELFF
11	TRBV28	CASSLGDRQYF
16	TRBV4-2	CASSRPGEGARYGYTF
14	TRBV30	CAWSVGPGGNIQYF
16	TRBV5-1	CASSSLGGRGTGELFF
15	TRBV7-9	CASSSTGDSNQPQHF
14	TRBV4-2	CASSHRDRGSEAFF
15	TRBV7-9	CASSLDGAGANVLTF
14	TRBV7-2	CASSLELANSPLHF
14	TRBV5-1	CASSLVSWRETQYF
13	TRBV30	CAGSRQGAYEQYF
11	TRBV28	CAIQDRAAYTF
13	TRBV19	CASSSQGRNEQFF
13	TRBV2	CASSWDRSETQYF
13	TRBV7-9	CASTDPSTDTQYF
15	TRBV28	CASSFGGLKGYEQYF
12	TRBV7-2	CASSFSNREQYF